Listed here are 22 T cell receptor beta chains from one sample, sequenced in a study of T cell clones after liver transplantation (dated by TCRdb to the late 2010s). Library creation used the immunoSEQ multiplex PCR assay. The table was pulled from immuneACCESS by TCRdb, which kept in-frame rearrangements only. Such tables lose some clones; where checked, under half of the loss comes from unresolved V genes, and the rest has no known cause. For this sample the table gives roughly 100,000 clones, of which approximately 85% were detected only once. The top ten constitute about 1% of the sample. Sample time point, as interpreted from the label and publication: pre-transplant. The sequencing used CD4+ T cells from blood, collected before liver transplant. Every receptor here comes from a human donor who received a liver transplant.

V is TRBV7-2 and J is TRBJ2-7, with TRBD1 matching 7 bases. The CDR3 runs to 16 residues. Germline V gives CDR1 SGHTA, CDR2 FQGNSA. Trimming removed 2 bases from V and 4 bases from J; junction bases left unmatched: 11. This CDR3 is CASSLTMTGIHYEQYF. CDR3 sequence (DNA): TGTGCCAGCAGCTTAACTATGACAGGGATTCATTACGAGCAGTACTTC.

The chain has TRBV2 and TRBJ2-7; no definite D call. The CDR3 extends over 14 amino acids. The V and J ends lost 7 bases and 0 bases respectively, with 13 bases between them. Germline V gene sequence: CDR1 SNHLY, CDR2 FYNNEI. The CDR3 here is CASITRSSSYEQYF. CDR3 DNA: TGTGCCAGCATTACACGGAGTTCCTCCTACGAGCAGTACTTC.

The chain employs TRBV11-2 and TRBJ2-3; D may be TRBD1 or TRBD2 (6 bases each). Trimming left V 0 bases short and J 2 bases short, with 12 bases between. Germline V CDR1 and CDR2: SGHAT, FQNNGV. This CDR3 is 16 amino acids long. The DNA for the CDR3 is TGTGCCAGCAGCTTAGAGGGGGCGGGACTCACAGATACGCAGTATTTT. Translating gives CASSLEGAGLTDTQYF.

The rearrangement joins TRBV5-4 to TRBJ2-7, with TRBD1 identical over 9 bases. Germline CDR1 and CDR2: SGHNT and YYREEE (reference sequence). The CDR3 consists of 14 residues. V was clipped by 3 bases and J by 2 bases; unmatched bases: 3. CDR3 bases: TGTGCCAGCAGCTCATACAGGGGGCCCTACGAGCAGTACTTC. Translating it yields CASSSYRGPYEQYF.

The V and J genes are TRBV5-1 and TRBJ1-4; 10 bases agree with TRBD1. V dropped 6 bases and J dropped 8; count of bases not matched to a gene: 10. The germline V gene encodes CDR1 SGHRS and CDR2 YFSETQ. The CDR3 length is 15 residues. Here the CDR3 DNA reads TGCGCCAGCACCATCTCCGGGACAGGGGACGAAAAACTGTTTTTT. Its protein is CASTISGTGDEKLFF. Full variable domain (missing parts from reference TRBV5-1 and TRBJ1-4): KAGVTQTPRYLIKTRGQQVTLSCSPISGHRSVSWYQQTPGQGLQFLFEYFSETQRNKGNFPGRFSGRQFSNSRSEMNVSTLELGDSALYLCASTISGTGDEKLFFGSGTQLSVL.

The chain uses TRBV9 and TRBJ2-7, with 8 bases identical to TRBD1. V gave up 0 bases and J gave up 2 bases; unmatched junction bases: 4. The CDR3 runs to 15 residues. CDR1 is SGDLS and CDR2 is YYNGEE in the germline V gene. The CDR3 reads CASSVGTGWAYEQYF. DNA of the CDR3: TGTGCCAGCAGCGTAGGGACAGGGTGGGCCTACGAGCAGTACTTC.

V gene TRBV27 combines with J gene TRBJ1-2; D might be TRBD1 (5 bases). Trimming shortened V by 3 bases and J by 2 bases, and 10 bases separated the two germline ends. The CDR3 is 14 amino acids. Germline assignment: CDR1 MNHEY and CDR2 SMNVEV (reference sequence). Here the CDR3 DNA reads TGTGCCAGCAGTTTTAGGGGAAAAAACTATGGCTACACCTTC. It yields the protein CASSFRGKNYGYTF.

V is TRBV7-3 and J is TRBJ1-2; D perhaps matches TRBD1 (5 bases). Germline V lookup: CDR1 SGHTA, CDR2 FQGTGA. Trimming pared 4 bases from V and 8 bases from J, leaving 20 bases between. The CDR3 is 15 residues long. The CDR3 spells CASSSQGLSSGGYTF. DNA for the CDR3: TGTGCCAGCAGCTCCCAGGGACTTTCTTCAGGGGGCTACACCTTC. Together with reference TRBV7-3 and TRBJ1-2, the CDR3 gives the full variable domain: GAGVSQTPSNKVTEKGKYVELRCDPISGHTALYWYRQSLGQGPEFLIYFQGTGAADDSGLPNDRFFAVRPEGSVSTLKIQRTERGDSAVYLCASSSQGLSSGGYTFGSGTRLTVV.

The sample holds a few counts of this clone. The rearrangement uses TRBV25-1 and TRBJ1-6; TRBD1 matches 7 bases. The germline gives CDR1 MGHDK, CDR2 SYGVNS. Trimming took 6 bases from V and 0 from J; bases not matched to a gene: 8. CDR3 length: 17 residues. The CDR3 DNA reads TGTGCCAGCAGAACCGGGACAGAGAGCTCCTATAATTCACCCCTCCACTTT. The encoded protein is CASRTGTESSYNSPLHF.

The chain is built from TRBV4-1 and TRBJ2-1, with 11 bases fitting TRBD2. J was trimmed by 11 bases and V by 4 bases; bases with no gene match: 10. This CDR3 comprises 15 residues. Looked up from germline, CDR1 is MGHRA and CDR2 is YSYEKL. Written as DNA, the CDR3 is TGCGCCAGCAGCCTCGGGACTAGCGGCCTGATGCAGCAGTTCTTC. Translation: CASSLGTSGLMQQFF.

The CDR3 DNA reads as TGTGCCAGCAGCTTCGGGGGGATAGATACTGAAGCTTTCTTT. It specifies CASSFGGIDTEAFF. This chain links TRBV7-2 with TRBJ1-1; possibly TRBD1 for D (5 bases). Deletions cut 3 bases from V and 5 bases from J, with 13 bases between. This CDR3 has 14 amino acids. In germline, CDR1 is SGHTA, CDR2 FQGNSA.

The J gene is TRBJ1-4, the V gene TRBV11-2; D is perhaps TRBD1 (5 bases). Germline V gene lookup returns CDR1 SGHAT and CDR2 FQNNGV. Deletions cut 0 bases from V and 14 bases from J, with 16 bases between. The CDR3 totals 14 residues. CDR3 in amino acids: CASSLDGSREGLFF. As DNA, the CDR3 is TGTGCCAGCAGCTTAGATGGGTCAAGGGAGGGGCTGTTTTTT.

The gene calls are TRBV5-8 and TRBJ2-6; no firm D call. The CDR3 is 18 residues long. From germline, CDR1 is SGHTS and CDR2 YDEGEE. Trimming removed 4 bases from V and 0 bases from J, with 17 bases in between. CDR3 amino acids: CASSPRPLLNSGANVLTF. The CDR3, as DNA: TGTGCCAGCAGCCCCCGACCGTTACTTAACTCTGGGGCCAACGTCCTGACTTTC.

The chain has TRBV5-1 and TRBJ1-3; D is unresolved. CDR1 is SGHRS and CDR2 is YFSETQ in the germline V gene. The CDR3 has 14 residues. V was pared by 0 bases and J by 2 bases, with 6 bases between. DNA for the CDR3: TGCGCCAGCAGCTTGGGCAGAACTGGAAACACCATATATTTT. This translates into CASSLGRTGNTIYF.

V is TRBV5-1 and J is TRBJ1-4; possibly TRBD1 for D (5 bases). The CDR3 runs to 16 residues. Trimming pared 2 bases from V and 1 base from J, leaving 12 bases between. The germline gives CDR1 SGHRS, CDR2 YFSETQ. DNA of the CDR3: TGCGCCAGCAGCTTAGGACACAGTAAAACTAATGAAAAACTGTTTTTT. It specifies CASSLGHSKTNEKLFF. The full variable domain, in which reference TRBV5-1 and TRBJ1-4 provide the parts outside the CDR3, is KAGVTQTPRYLIKTRGQQVTLSCSPISGHRSVSWYQQTPGQGLQFLFEYFSETQRNKGNFPGRFSGRQFSNSRSEMNVSTLELGDSALYLCASSLGHSKTNEKLFFGSGTQLSVL.

The chain employs TRBV28 and TRBJ2-7; 13 bases map to TRBD2. Germline V CDR1 and CDR2: MDHEN, SYDVKM. V lost 5 bases and J lost 5; bases outside the gene matches: 9. The CDR3 has 16 amino acids. The CDR3: CASSLRTSGSIHEQYF. In DNA, the CDR3 is TGTGCCAGCAGTCTCCGGACTAGCGGGAGTATCCACGAGCAGTACTTC.

The V gene is TRBV5-1, the J gene TRBJ2-2; either TRBD1 or TRBD2 may supply D (6 bases each). The V gene's germline CDR1 is SGHRS and CDR2 YFSETQ. CDR3 length: 16 amino acids. V was pared by 2 bases and J by 0 bases, with 11 bases between. The CDR3 here is CASSFPGGSNTGELFF. The CDR3 region has the DNA TGCGCCAGCAGCTTCCCCGGGGGCTCGAACACCGGGGAGCTGTTTTTT.

The chain links TRBV19 to TRBJ2-4; no clear D. The CDR3 totals 16 residues. V shed 3 bases and J shed 9 bases, with 21 bases lying between them. From germline, CDR1 is LNHDA and CDR2 SQIVND (reference sequence). CDR3: CASSIRPHGKDGIQYF. The CDR3 DNA sequence: TGTGCCAGTAGTATTCGACCCCACGGTAAGGACGGCATTCAGTACTTC.

V and J are TRBV6-1 and TRBJ1-1, with D hard to call. The germline V gene encodes CDR1 MNHNS and CDR2 SASEGT. V gave up 7 bases and J gave up 3 bases, with 9 bases separating them. CDR3 length equals 12 residues. CDR3 amino acids: CASTYFDTEAFF. CDR3 nucleotide sequence: TGTGCCAGCACCTATTTTGACACTGAAGCTTTCTTT.

The genes are TRBV6-5 and TRBJ1-1; D unresolved. The germline V gene encodes CDR1 MNHEY and CDR2 SVGAGI. V lost 0 bases and J 10 bases, leaving 18 bases between the germline ends. The CDR3 length is 15 residues. This CDR3 reads CASSYSSTGGGVAFF. In nucleotides, the CDR3 is TGTGCCAGCAGTTACTCCTCGACGGGAGGAGGTGTAGCTTTCTTT.

The chain links TRBV19 to TRBJ2-1, with 9 nucleotides matching TRBD1. The CDR3 runs 18 residues. Germline V gene data show CDR1 as LNHDA and CDR2 as SQIVND (reference sequence). Unmatched junction bases numbered 19, after V lost 5 bases and J lost 8 bases. DNA of the CDR3: TGTGCCAGTAGTCCGCTCTACTCCGGGACAGGGAGATCTGATGAGCAGTTCTTC. Protein: CASSPLYSGTGRSDEQFF.

This clone appeared a single time. The chain joins TRBV9 to TRBJ1-2; D call uncertain. Germline assignment: CDR1 SGDLS and CDR2 YYNGEE. V was cut by 0 bases and J by 2 bases, with 11 bases left in between. The length of the CDR3 is 15 residues. CDR3 sequence reads: CASSVGVGLNYGYTF. The CDR3 DNA sequence: TGTGCCAGCAGCGTAGGAGTGGGCTTGAACTATGGCTACACCTTC.